These 32 T cell receptor beta chains came from one sample sequenced in a study of cytomegalovirus exposure and HLA in healthy donors. PCR involved 60 Vbeta and 13 Jbeta primers. Clones were sequenced by immunoSEQ multiplex PCR, and TCRdb holds only the in-frame ones, with some missing. Among about 250,000 clones, under 80% were seen once, and the ten largest hold under 3%. What was sequenced was PBMCs. The receptors here all came from a female donor in good health and CMV-seronegative.

The CDR3 region has the DNA TGCGCCAGCAGCTTGGACCAGGGAGGTCGGACCGGGGAGCTGTTTTTT. Translating it yields CASSLDQGGRTGELFF. The chain links TRBV5-1 to TRBJ2-2; weak D call: TRBD2 (6 bases). The CDR3 is 16 residues long. Germline assignment: CDR1 SGHRS and CDR2 YFSETQ. V lost 0 bases to trimming and J lost 5 bases, with 14 bases between them.

This clone was seen a few times. V and J are TRBV7-3 and TRBJ2-7, with a weak D call TRBD1 (5 bases). V shed 4 bases and J shed 6 bases, with 16 bases lying between them. The CDR3 runs to 14 residues. The germline V gene encodes CDR1 SGHTA and CDR2 FQGTGA. CDR3 residues: CASSYRREVGEQYF. CDR3 bases: TGTGCCAGCAGCTATCGCAGGGAAGTTGGCGAGCAGTACTTC.

This clone was counted between two and nine times. The V gene is TRBV5-1, the J gene TRBJ2-7; D call uncertain. The CDR3 contains 14 residues. The germline V gene has CDR1 SGHRS and CDR2 YFSETQ. With 0 bases removed from V and 2 bases from J, the gap between germline ends came to 9 bases. CDR3 amino acids: CASSLDGSPYEQYF. In DNA, the CDR3 is TGCGCCAGCAGCTTGGATGGCAGTCCCTACGAGCAGTACTTC.

The chain recombines TRBV27 with TRBJ2-1; 8 bases align to TRBD2. With 6 bases clipped from V and 2 bases from J, the junction kept 6 bases outside the gene matches. Germline V gene lookup returns CDR1 MNHEY and CDR2 SMNVEV (reference sequence). The CDR3 has 15 amino acids. The CDR3 DNA reads TGTGCCAGCAGCCCTACTAGCGGAGCCTACAATGAGCAGTTCTTC. The encoded protein is CASSPTSGAYNEQFF.

This clone turned up a few times. The chain recombines TRBV18 with TRBJ1-3; weak D call: TRBD1 (6 bases). The CDR3 spans 15 residues. V was cut by 6 bases and J by 1 base, with 13 bases left in between. The germline V gene has CDR1 KGHSH and CDR2 LQKENI. The CDR3: CASSQGTASGNTIYF. The CDR3 DNA sequence: TGTGCCAGCTCGCAGGGGACCGCATCTGGAAACACCATATATTTT.

The rearrangement joins TRBV15 to TRBJ2-7; D perhaps matches TRBD1 (6 bases). Deletions cut 5 bases from V and 3 bases from J, with 17 bases between. This CDR3 has 15 residues. From germline, CDR1 is LNHNV and CDR2 YYDKDF (reference sequence). The CDR3 DNA reads TGTGCCACCAGCGAGGACAGCTCCTTTAACTACGAGCAGTACTTC. Protein product: CATSEDSSFNYEQYF.

This chain joins TRBV5-1 and TRBJ2-1; TRBD2 matches 8 bases. Germline trimming cut 2 bases from V and 2 bases from J; bases unmatched to any gene: 3. CDR1 and CDR2 (germline): SGHRS, YFSETQ. CDR3 size: 15 residues. The CDR3 loop reads CASSLAGEAYNEQFF. DNA of the CDR3: TGCGCCAGCAGCTTAGCGGGAGAGGCCTACAATGAGCAGTTCTTC.

The rearrangement joins TRBV6-5 to TRBJ1-1; D is unclear. V lost 2 bases and J 8 bases, leaving 9 bases between the germline ends. The CDR3 extends over 12 amino acids. Germline CDR1 reads MNHEY; CDR2 reads SVGAGI. In DNA, the CDR3 is TGTGCCAGCAGTTACCCGACCGGGGAAGCTTTCTTT. Translating gives CASSYPTGEAFF.

CDR3 bases: TGTGCCTGGAGTATTATGACAGGTTCCTACGAGCAGTACTTC. It is translated as CAWSIMTGSYEQYF. The rearrangement uses TRBV30 and TRBJ2-7, with D maybe TRBD1 (6 bases). Germline V gene data show CDR1 as GTSNPN and CDR2 as SVGIG (reference sequence). Trimming shortened V by 2 bases and J by 1 base, and 12 bases separated the two germline ends. The CDR3 is 14 residues long.

This chain joins TRBV5-1 and TRBJ2-7; 9 bases are a match to TRBD2. CDR3 length: 14 residues. V gave up 6 bases and J gave up 5 bases; unmatched junction bases: 9. Germline CDR1 reads SGHRS; CDR2 reads YFSETQ. The CDR3 is CASTERAGGDEQYF. CDR3 nucleotides: TGCGCCAGCACCGAACGAGCGGGAGGCGACGAGCAGTACTTC.

The J gene is TRBJ1-4, the V gene TRBV11-2; D is unclear. V lost 4 bases to trimming and J lost 6 bases, with 6 bases between them. Germline V gives CDR1 SGHAT, CDR2 FQNNGV. The CDR3 loop spans 12 amino acids. CDR3 sequence: CASSSRYEKLFF. CDR3 sequence (DNA): TGTGCCAGCAGCTCCCGTTATGAAAAACTGTTTTTT. Full variable domain (missing parts from reference TRBV11-2 and TRBJ1-4): EAGVAQSPRYKIIEKRQSVAFWCNPISGHATLYWYQQILGQGPKLLIQFQNNGVVDDSQLPKDRFSAERLKGVDSTLKIQPAKLEDSAVYLCASSSRYEKLFFGSGTQLSVL.

The V and J genes are TRBV7-9 and TRBJ2-5; D is undetermined. Near its end, the DNA agrees better with TRBJ2-7, so the J call may be wrong. The length of the CDR3 is 13 residues. Germline V gene data show CDR1 as SEHNR and CDR2 as FQNEAQ (reference sequence). CDR3: CASSLVSIYEQYF. CDR3 nucleotide sequence: TGTGCCAGCAGCTTAGTCTCCATTTACGAGCAGTACTTC.

This clone has more than one count but fewer than ten. The chain joins TRBV28 to TRBJ2-5; D uncertain. The CDR3 runs 15 residues. The germline V and J ends were trimmed by 3 bases and 1 base, with 12 bases remaining between them. Looked up from germline, CDR1 is MDHEN and CDR2 is SYDVKM. CDR3 in amino acids: CASSFLGVSQETQYF. CDR3 sequence (DNA): TGTGCCAGCAGTTTCCTAGGTGTGAGCCAAGAGACCCAGTACTTC. Full variable domain (remainder filled in from reference TRBV28 and TRBJ2-5): DVKVTQSSRYLVKRTGEKVFLECVQDMDHENMFWYRQDPGLGLRLIYFSYDVKMKEKGDIPEGYSVSREKKERFSLILESASTNQTSMYLCASSFLGVSQETQYFGPGTRLLVL.

The chain uses TRBV6-6 and TRBJ2-7; D perhaps matches TRBD2 (5 bases). The CDR3 consists of 12 residues. The V gene lost 7 bases and the J gene lost 7 bases, with 14 bases spanning the gap. Germline lookup yields CDR1 MNHNY and CDR2 SVGAGI (reference sequence). The CDR3 sequence is CASTLTPGEQYF. Written as DNA, the CDR3 is TGTGCCAGCACCCTAACCCCGGGGGAGCAGTACTTC.

V usage is TRBV4-1 and J usage is TRBJ2-1, with 11 positions matching TRBD2. In germline, CDR1 is MGHRA, CDR2 YSYEKL. Trimming took 3 bases from V and 0 from J; bases not matched to a gene: 4. This CDR3 has 17 amino acids. This chain's CDR3 is CASSQVSGRASYNEQFF. CDR3 nucleotides: TGCGCCAGCAGCCAGGTTAGCGGGAGGGCCTCCTACAATGAGCAGTTCTTC.

Turning to this clone: This specimen includes other DNA sequences encoding the same CDR3. The V and J genes are TRBV7-9 and TRBJ2-5; 7 nucleotides agree with TRBD2. Germline V gives CDR1 SEHNR, CDR2 FQNEAQ (reference sequence). Losses at the gene ends were 2 bases for V and 2 bases for J; bases not matched to a gene: 14. The CDR3 length is 18 residues. In nucleotides, the CDR3 is TGTGCCAGCAGCTTACTTCCTGGGACTACACTCCTACAAGAGACCCAGTACTTC. This encodes CASSLLPGTTLLQETQYF.

The CDR3 sequence: CASGLGTKSGYGYTF. In DNA, the CDR3 is TGTGCTAGTGGTTTGGGCACAAAATCAGGCTATGGCTACACCTTC. J is TRBJ1-2 and V is TRBV12-5; D not certain. With 1 base removed from V and 4 bases from J, the gap between germline ends came to 13 bases. CDR1 is LGHNT, CDR2 FRNRAP, per germline. The CDR3 runs to 15 residues. Full variable domain (outside the CDR3, taken from reference TRBV12-5 and TRBJ1-2): DARVTQTPRHKVTEMGQEVTMRCQPILGHNTVFWYRQTMMQGLELLAYFRNRAPLDDSGMPKDRFSAEMPDATLATLKIQPSEPRDSAVYFCASGLGTKSGYGYTFGSGTRLTVV.

CDR3 nucleotide sequence: TGTGCCAGCAGTCATGACAGCAATGAGCAGTTCTTC. It translates to CASSHDSNEQFF. This chain connects TRBV6-6 to TRBJ2-1, with TRBD1 as a possible D gene (5 bases). Germline V gene lookup returns CDR1 MNHNY and CDR2 SVGAGI (reference sequence). V was clipped by 5 bases and J by 6 bases, with 8 bases between them. The CDR3 runs to 12 residues.

In regard to this clone: One end of the junction does not line up with germline, which may come from a read error. The chain has TRBV29-1 and TRBJ2-5, with 11 bases lining up with TRBD2. This CDR3 spans 15 amino acids. Germline V gene sequence: CDR1 SQVTM, CDR2 ANQGSEA. The CDR3 sequence: CSVEVAGGRRETQYF. CDR3 DNA: TGCAGCGTGGAAGTAGCGGGAGGGAGAAGAGAGACCCAGTACTTC.

This chain connects TRBV2 to TRBJ1-6, with 12 bases fitting TRBD1. Per the germline V gene, CDR1 is SNHLY and CDR2 is FYNNEI. Trimming cost V 7 bases and J 10 bases; bases outside gene matches: 11. There are 16 residues in the CDR3. The CDR3 here is CASTDRDRGRQSPLHF. The DNA of the CDR3 is TGTGCCAGCACCGATAGGGACAGGGGGCGACAATCACCCCTCCACTTT. The full variable domain, completed using reference TRBV2 and TRBJ1-6, is EPEVTQTPSHQVTQMGQEVILRCVPISNHLYFYWYRQILGQKVEFLVSFYNNEISEKSEIFDDQFSVERPDGSNFTLKIRSTKLEDSAMYFCASTDRDRGRQSPLHFGNGTRLTVT.

The chain combines TRBV27 with TRBJ2-1; TRBD2 agrees at 13 bases. Germline loops: CDR1 MNHEY, CDR2 SMNVEV (reference sequence). The CDR3 spans 16 residues. With V trimmed by 3 bases and J by 9 bases, 8 bases remained unmatched. The CDR3 sequence is CASSFRTSGSWGEQFF. The CDR3 bases are TGTGCCAGCAGTTTCCGGACTAGCGGGAGCTGGGGTGAGCAGTTCTTC.

The chain is built from TRBV29-1 and TRBJ2-5, with 7 positions matching TRBD1. The CDR3 spans 12 residues. The germline V gene has CDR1 SQVTM and CDR2 ANQGSEA. After removal of 7 bases from V and 5 bases from J, the junction contained 7 bases not matched to a gene. CDR3 residues: CSGRDSGETQYF. The DNA for the CDR3 is TGCAGCGGTCGGGACAGTGGGGAGACCCAGTACTTC.

This chain connects TRBV5-1 to TRBJ2-5; 16 bases line up with TRBD2. Unmatched junction bases numbered 4, after V lost 4 bases and J lost 4 bases. CDR3 length equals 16 residues. From germline, CDR1 is SGHRS and CDR2 YFSETQ. The CDR3 protein is CASSPGTSGRGETQYF. Written as DNA, the CDR3 is TGCGCCAGCAGCCCGGGGACTAGCGGGAGGGGAGAGACCCAGTACTTC.

The rearrangement joins TRBV6-5 to TRBJ2-7; TRBD2 might be the D (7 bases). V lost 5 bases and J 4 bases, leaving 18 bases between the germline ends. CDR3 size: 15 residues. Per germline, CDR1 MNHEY and CDR2 SVGAGI. The CDR3 loop is CASSPPLGGAYEQYF. CDR3 DNA: TGTGCCAGCAGTCCCCCGTTGGGGGGGGCATACGAGCAGTACTTC.

This chain uses TRBV19 with TRBJ1-5, with D unclear. The V gene's germline CDR1 is LNHDA and CDR2 SQIVND (reference sequence). This CDR3 spans 13 amino acids. V dropped 5 bases and J dropped 7 bases, with 12 bases sitting between them. Here the CDR3 reads CASSPGVAQPQHF. The CDR3 DNA sequence: TGTGCCAGTAGTCCCGGGGTAGCACAGCCCCAGCATTTT.

The V call is TRBV21-1, the J call TRBJ1-5; the table's D call of TRBD1 was not tested on the DNA. TRBV21-1 is an annotated pseudogene. This CDR3 region has 16 residues. Here the CDR3 reads CASSRAGEGGNQPQHF. The CDR3 DNA follows: TGTGCCAGCAGCAGGGCAGGAGAAGGGGGCAATCAGCCCCAGCATTTT.

Note on this clone: The sample holds other DNA sequences that translate to the same CDR3. The chain employs TRBV11-3 and TRBJ2-2; maybe TRBD2 (5 bases). Germline V gives CDR1 SGHNT, CDR2 YENEEA. The CDR3 loop spans 12 amino acids. V was clipped by 3 bases and J by 6 bases, with 5 bases between them. The CDR3 loop is CASSLRAGELFF. Written as DNA, the CDR3 is TGTGCCAGCAGCTTGAGGGCCGGGGAGCTGTTTTTT.

The chain uses TRBV14 and TRBJ2-3; a weak D match, TRBD2 (5 bases). Trimming removed 2 bases from V and 0 bases from J, with 9 bases in between. The CDR3 length is 15 residues. Germline CDR1 and CDR2: SGHDN and FVKESK. The CDR3 here is CASSQMSGSTDTQYF. Here the CDR3 DNA reads TGTGCCAGCAGCCAAATGAGCGGAAGCACAGATACGCAGTATTTT.

This clone has just a few counts. The chain links TRBV5-4 to TRBJ1-5; 7 nucleotides line up with TRBD1. Trimming at V came to 4 bases and at J to 1 base, leaving 2 bases not matched to a gene. Germline lookup yields CDR1 SGHNT and CDR2 YYREEE (reference sequence). This CDR3 has 14 residues. CDR3: CASSQTGSNQPQHF. CDR3 coding DNA: TGTGCCAGCAGCCAGACAGGGAGCAATCAGCCCCAGCATTTT.

The rearrangement uses TRBV14 and TRBJ2-1; 11 nucleotides line up with TRBD2. Germline values: CDR1 SGHDN, CDR2 FVKESK. The CDR3 length is 15 residues. J gave up 9 bases and V 3 bases, and 7 bases lay outside the gene matches. This chain's CDR3 is CASSHPGLAVREQFF. CDR3 coding DNA: TGTGCCAGCAGCCATCCGGGACTAGCGGTTCGTGAGCAGTTCTTC.

This clone has only a few counts. V gene TRBV28 combines with J gene TRBJ1-1, with a tentative D call TRBD1 (6 bases). The CDR3 has 12 amino acids. The germline V gene encodes CDR1 MDHEN and CDR2 SYDVKM. V was clipped by 6 bases and J by 8 bases, with 13 bases between them. DNA of the CDR3: TGTGCCAGCAGCCTGAGGACAGCAGAAGCTTTCTTT. As protein: CASSLRTAEAFF.

The chain recombines TRBV7-9 with TRBJ1-4; D ambiguous. Trimming pared 1 base from V and 14 bases from J, leaving 14 bases between. The CDR3 extends over 13 amino acids. CDR1 and CDR2 from the germline V gene are SEHNR and FQNEAQ (reference sequence). The CDR3 bases are TGTGCCAGCAGCTTAGAGAAGCAGGCTCTTCTGTTTTTT. This gives the protein CASSLEKQALLFF.